Included here is one TCR beta chain sequence, with context. It has no known antigen specificity. No qualities accompany the bases; no much larger clone lies one base away. Counted from cysteine to phenylalanine, this CDR3 has 12 amino acids. Only the CDR3 DNA is retained, 36 bases long and in frame from the first base. V loses 7 bases, J loses 0 bases, and the germline ends lie 6 bases apart. Looking up the germline V gene yields CDR1 WSHSY and CDR2 SAAADI. This sample is part of a study of blood T cell repertoires in COVID-19 (dated by TCRdb to about 2020). As for the study more broadly: Collaborator samples came from the United States, Italy and Spain and covered acute and convalescent phases of COVID-19. The material from the prospective study consisted of cDNA or gDNA derived from T cells, B-cell-depleted T cells, or PBMCs. Samples came from the ongoing ImmuneRACE study (first 160 participants) plus 1,254 subjects from 6 global collaborators. The repertoires were made available in a free public database intended to serve as a resource for research on the immune response to SARS-CoV-2. Subjects who had been exposed to COVID-19, were actively infected with it, or had recovered from it provided the deeply sampled blood TCRbeta repertoires that made up the dataset. A de-identified subject ID, COVID-19 status, age in years and sex were almost always included in the sample metadata. Where available, HLA class I and class II types were taken from metadata supplied by the sample provider and were not determined by assay-based typing.

TCRbeta CDR3 regions were amplified from genomic DNA using the immunoSEQ Assay, a bias-controlled multiplex PCR. Turning to the authors' computational methods: The number of nucleated cells in each sample was estimated by amplification of reference gene primers within the assay. To quantify the absolute abundance of each unique TCRbeta CDR3 rearrangement, sequence reads were collapsed and filtered. For each sample, productive Simpson clonality was calculated as the square root of Simpson's diversity index over productive rearrangements. Not all clones reach the TCRdb copy of this immuneACCESS table, which keeps in-frame sequences only. Checked studies attribute under half of the gap to unresolved V genes and leave the rest unexplained. For V, J and clone size, that table is used; D and trimming come from the DNA. This sample is represented by some 250,000 clones; 91% of them were singletons. Approximately 1.2% of the sample comes from the top ten.

Participants in the prospective study were enrolled through a virtual design, were aged about 18 to 100 years, and lived in roughly 25 United States geographic areas. To assign participants to cohorts, the prospective study relied on clinical history that participants themselves reported in a screening survey and a study questionnaire. In the prospective study, mobile phlebotomists collected whole blood, serum and a nasopharyngeal or oropharyngeal swab from each participant. Over a roughly two-month period, participants in the prospective study had the option of providing additional blood draws and questionnaires. Blood samples from the prospective study were shipped frozen or at room temperature prior to DNA extraction. Overall study outcomes, separate from this receptor: How much clinical and demographic metadata was included differed by source and by participant, and the metadata was provided uncurated.

The sample comprised PBMCs or T cells enriched from blood (not recorded which). This sequence was found in a human donor in a cohort exposed to, infected with or recovered from COVID-19 (not recorded which). The donor label of this sample is uncertain. The chain uses TRBV10-2 and TRBJ1-1, with no confident D gene call. The nucleotide sequence is TGCGCCAGCACCGACATGAACACTGAAGCTTTCTTT. It translates to CASTDMNTEAFF.